This TCR beta chain came from a study of OX40 agonist ivuxolimab in advanced cancers. Produced via immunoSEQ multiplex PCR; TCRdb's table is partial and in-frame only. The sample gives roughly 70,000 clones, approximately 90% of which show up once; around 9.9% is in the top ten. Germline V gene data show CDR1 as ENHRY and CDR2 as SYGVKD. The CDR3 is 16 residues long. With V trimmed by 5 bases and J by 6 bases, 11 bases remained unmatched. The specimen was CD4+ or CD8+ T cells sorted from blood, collected in a trial of the OX40 agonist ivuxolimab. The sequence was obtained from an adult with an advanced solid tumor such as melanoma, head and neck, liver or kidney cancer. This chain connects TRBV10-3 to TRBJ1-2; TRBD1 matches at 11 bases. This CDR3 is CAISPGQGEAANGYTF. CDR3 sequence (DNA): TGTGCCATCAGTCCGGGACAGGGGGAAGCAGCTAATGGCTACACCTTC.